The 2 T cell receptor beta chains given below trace back to one sample, sequenced in a study of blood T cell repertoires in COVID-19. Assay used: immunoSEQ multiplex PCR; TCRdb lists only in-frame clones, some missing. Altogether roughly 140,000 clones are present, roughly 88% being singletons, with the ten largest covering more than 5.5%. Sequenced material: peripheral blood. These TCRs come from a woman between 45 and 65 years old in a cohort sampled during active or convalescent COVID-19.

The V call is TRBV30, the J call TRBJ1-2, with D possibly TRBD1 on 6 matching bases. Germline CDR1 reads GTSNPN; CDR2 reads SVGIG (reference sequence). The CDR3 loop spans 15 amino acids. V was shortened by 1 base and J by 4 bases, with 16 bases between the two germline ends. CDR3 coding DNA: TGTGCCTGGAGTGGGGGCGGGGGGCTCACCTATGGCTACACCTTC. This codes for CAWSGGGGLTYGYTF.

This clone appeared a few times. The V call is TRBV6-5, the J call TRBJ2-7; the match to TRBD2 covers 11 bases. Trimming took 6 bases from V and 3 from J; bases not matched to a gene: 4. The CDR3 is 14 residues long. Per germline, CDR1 MNHEY and CDR2 SVGAGI. The CDR3 nucleotides are TGTGCCAGCAGAGGACTAGCGGGCGGCTACGAGCAGTACTTC. This encodes CASRGLAGGYEQYF.